This is a list of T cell receptor beta chains from one sample in a study of blood T cell repertoires in COVID-19. Using immunoSEQ multiplex PCR, the repertoire was profiled, and TCRdb retains in-frame clones only, with some absent. This sample carries approximately 230,000 clones, roughly 90% of them seen once, and the ten largest clones take nearly 6.5%. Sequenced: PBMCs or T cells enriched from blood (not recorded which). The source is a young woman with acute COVID-19. Each CDR3 is given with its conserved first and last residue. Each record gives: J gene, V gene, clone size, D gene, CDR3 DNA, CDR3 protein. A D gene is named only where the DNA matches it firmly. The size entry is marked missing in some rows and otherwise reads once, few, many or a size class.

j_gene: TRBJ2-7
v_gene: TRBV7-9
abundance: NA
d_gene: TRBD1
CDR3nt: TGTGCCAGCAGTTACACAGGGGCTTCCTCCTACGAGCAGTACTTC
CDR3aa: CASSYTGASSYEQYF

j_gene: TRBJ1-2
v_gene: TRBV29-1
abundance: NA
d_gene: TRBD1
CDR3nt: TGCAGCGTTGTCCTATCAAGGGGACAGGGGGCGAATGGCTACACCTTC
CDR3aa: CSVVLSRGQGANGYTF

j_gene: TRBJ2-5
v_gene: TRBV7-9
abundance: NA
d_gene: TRBD1
CDR3nt: TGTGCCAGCAGCAGACTACAGGGGGCGGAGACCCAGTACTTC
CDR3aa: CASSRLQGAETQYF

j_gene: TRBJ1-2
v_gene: TRBV29-1
abundance: NA
d_gene: TRBD1
CDR3nt: TGCAGCGTTGAGCCCACCGGGACAGGGGGAAACTATGGCTACACCTTC
CDR3aa: CSVEPTGTGGNYGYTF

j_gene: TRBJ1-6
v_gene: TRBV15
abundance: NA
d_gene: TRBD1
CDR3nt: TGTGCCACCAGCAGATTATCCGGGACAGGGGCCGGGAGTTCACCCCTCCACTTT
CDR3aa: CATSRLSGTGAGSSPLHF

j_gene: TRBJ1-1
v_gene: TRBV12-3/TRBV12-4
abundance: once
d_gene: TRBD1
CDR3nt: TGTGCCAGCAGTGAACAGGGGAGGACTGAAGCTTTCTTT
CDR3aa: CASSEQGRTEAFF

j_gene: TRBJ1-1
v_gene: TRBV28
abundance: NA
d_gene: NA
CDR3nt: TGTGCCAGCAGTTTACGGGATCTCACAGGGAGAAGCACTGAAGCTTTCTTT
CDR3aa: CASSLRDLTGRSTEAFF

j_gene: TRBJ2-7
v_gene: TRBV18
abundance: NA
d_gene: NA
CDR3nt: TGTGCCAGCTCACGGGACACCTACGAGCAGTACTTC
CDR3aa: CASSRDTYEQYF

j_gene: TRBJ2-7
v_gene: TRBV6-5
abundance: few
d_gene: NA
CDR3nt: TGTGCCAGCAGGGTACAGGCTTGGACGAACGAGCAGTACTTC
CDR3aa: CASRVQAWTNEQYF

j_gene: TRBJ1-2
v_gene: TRBV13
abundance: NA
d_gene: NA
CDR3nt: TGTGCCAGCAGTCCAGGATCTTATGGCTACACCTTC
CDR3aa: CASSPGSYGYTF

j_gene: TRBJ1-1
v_gene: TRBV2
abundance: NA
d_gene: NA
CDR3nt: TGTGCCAGCAGTGAAGCGCCGGGGGAGGTCACTGAAGCTTTCTTT
CDR3aa: CASSEAPGEVTEAFF

j_gene: TRBJ2-2
v_gene: TRBV2
abundance: NA
d_gene: NA
CDR3nt: TGTGCCAGCAGGGAGAATACCGGGGAGCTGTTTTTT
CDR3aa: CASRENTGELFF

j_gene: TRBJ1-2
v_gene: TRBV19
abundance: NA
d_gene: TRBD1
CDR3nt: TGTGCCAGCAACGGACAGGCCTTCAACTATGGCTACACCTTC
CDR3aa: CASNGQAFNYGYTF

j_gene: TRBJ2-1
v_gene: TRBV19
abundance: NA
d_gene: NA
CDR3nt: TGTGCCAGTAGGGTCATCCGATTTAGTAACAATGAGCAGTTCTTC
CDR3aa: CASRVIRFSNNEQFF

j_gene: TRBJ1-1
v_gene: TRBV28
abundance: NA
d_gene: TRBD1
CDR3nt: TGTGCCAGCAGAGGAGGAGGACAGGTGTCGAACACTGAAGCTTTCTTT
CDR3aa: CASRGGGQVSNTEAFF

j_gene: TRBJ2-5
v_gene: TRBV6-5
abundance: NA
d_gene: TRBD1
CDR3nt: TGTGCCAGCAGAACAGGGGGCGGTGGGGAGACCCAGTACTTC
CDR3aa: CASRTGGGGETQYF

j_gene: TRBJ2-7
v_gene: TRBV7-2
abundance: NA
d_gene: NA
CDR3nt: TGTGCCAGCAGCTTAGCGCACAGTTCCTACGAGCAGTACTTC
CDR3aa: CASSLAHSSYEQYF

j_gene: TRBJ2-2
v_gene: TRBV18
abundance: NA
d_gene: NA
CDR3nt: TGTGCCAGCTCACCACTTGCGGGGGCCACCGGGGAGCTGTTTTTT
CDR3aa: CASSPLAGATGELFF

j_gene: TRBJ2-7
v_gene: TRBV6-5
abundance: NA
d_gene: NA
CDR3nt: TGTGCCAGCACTCTGGAGGGCGCGGGCTCCTACGAGCAGTACTTC
CDR3aa: CASTLEGAGSYEQYF

j_gene: TRBJ1-3
v_gene: TRBV7-2
abundance: NA
d_gene: NA
CDR3nt: TGTGCCAGCAGCTTAAATAGAGGAAACACCATATATTTT
CDR3aa: CASSLNRGNTIYF

j_gene: TRBJ1-4
v_gene: TRBV15
abundance: NA
d_gene: NA
CDR3nt: TGTGCCACCAGCAGAGATGGAGGGGGGGGTAATGAAAAACTGTTTTTT
CDR3aa: CATSRDGGGGNEKLFF

j_gene: TRBJ1-4
v_gene: TRBV25-1
abundance: NA
d_gene: NA
CDR3nt: TGTGCCAGCAGTGACGGGGGGCAACTGTTTTTT
CDR3aa: CASSDGGQLFF

j_gene: TRBJ2-2
v_gene: TRBV2
abundance: NA
d_gene: TRBD1
CDR3nt: TGTGCCAGCAGTTATGGGACAGGGGGCGGCGGGGAGCTGTTTTTT
CDR3aa: CASSYGTGGGGELFF

j_gene: TRBJ1-2
v_gene: TRBV2
abundance: few
d_gene: TRBD1
CDR3nt: TGTGCCAGCAGCTCCGGGACAGGGATTCATGGCTACACCTTC
CDR3aa: CASSSGTGIHGYTF

j_gene: TRBJ2-1
v_gene: TRBV7-3
abundance: NA
d_gene: TRBD2
CDR3nt: TGTGCCAGCAGCCCCGTCGGACTAGCGGGATTCCGATTTGGAAATGAGCAGTTCTTC
CDR3aa: CASSPVGLAGFRFGNEQFF

j_gene: TRBJ1-6
v_gene: TRBV4-1
abundance: NA
d_gene: TRBD1
CDR3nt: TGCGCCAGCAGCCAAGTTTGGGACAGCCTCTATAATTCACCCCTCCACTTT
CDR3aa: CASSQVWDSLYNSPLHF

j_gene: TRBJ2-2
v_gene: TRBV9
abundance: NA
d_gene: NA
CDR3nt: TGTGCCAGCAGCAGATACACAAACACCGGGGAGCTGTTTTTT
CDR3aa: CASSRYTNTGELFF

j_gene: TRBJ1-2
v_gene: TRBV28
abundance: NA
d_gene: TRBD1
CDR3nt: TGTGCCACCGCAACCGGGACAGGGGGCGTATACTATGGCTACACCTTC
CDR3aa: CATATGTGGVYYGYTF

j_gene: TRBJ2-7
v_gene: TRBV28
abundance: NA
d_gene: NA
CDR3nt: TGTGCCAGCAGTTTAGGGGGGGCTCGGCCCTACGAGCAGTACTTC
CDR3aa: CASSLGGARPYEQYF

j_gene: TRBJ2-7
v_gene: TRBV12-3/TRBV12-4
abundance: NA
d_gene: NA
CDR3nt: TGTGCCAGCAGTTCCGCCTACGAGCAGTACTTC
CDR3aa: CASSSAYEQYF

j_gene: TRBJ2-7
v_gene: TRBV3-1/TRBV3-2
abundance: once
d_gene: NA
CDR3nt: TGTGCCAGCAGCCCGCAGGGAACGTACGAGCAGTACTTC
CDR3aa: CASSPQGTYEQYF

j_gene: TRBJ2-1
v_gene: TRBV7-3
abundance: NA
d_gene: NA
CDR3nt: TGTGCCAGCAGCCCCCACAGAGACGCGGAGCAGTTCTTC
CDR3aa: CASSPHRDAEQFF

j_gene: TRBJ1-5
v_gene: TRBV3-1/TRBV3-2
abundance: few
d_gene: NA
CDR3nt: TGTGCCAGCAGCCAAGGGGTAGAGGGCCATCAGCCCCAGCATTTT
CDR3aa: CASSQGVEGHQPQHF

j_gene: TRBJ2-5
v_gene: TRBV4-2
abundance: NA
d_gene: TRBD2
CDR3nt: TGTGCCAGCAGCCAAGAAGAGCGGGGGGACCCGTACCAAGAGACCCAGTACTTC
CDR3aa: CASSQEERGDPYQETQYF

j_gene: TRBJ1-2
v_gene: TRBV28
abundance: NA
d_gene: NA
CDR3nt: TGTGCCAGCAGTTTATCGTTGGTCGCAGGGGAAGGCTACACCTTC
CDR3aa: CASSLSLVAGEGYTF

j_gene: TRBJ2-7
v_gene: TRBV28
abundance: NA
d_gene: NA
CDR3nt: TGTGCCAGCAGTTTTGAGGGATTCGGCTACGAGCAGTACTTC
CDR3aa: CASSFEGFGYEQYF

j_gene: TRBJ2-5
v_gene: TRBV5-1
abundance: NA
d_gene: TRBD1
CDR3nt: TGCGCCAGCAGCTTGGATAGGACAGGGGGGCAAGAGACCCAGTACTTC
CDR3aa: CASSLDRTGGQETQYF

j_gene: TRBJ2-5
v_gene: TRBV7-3
abundance: NA
d_gene: NA
CDR3nt: TGTGCCAACCACAGGGTCGAGACCCAGTACTTC
CDR3aa: CANHRVETQYF

j_gene: TRBJ1-5
v_gene: TRBV2
abundance: NA
d_gene: TRBD1
CDR3nt: TGTGCCAGCACGCAGACAGGGGGTATTCAGCCCCAGCATTTT
CDR3aa: CASTQTGGIQPQHF

j_gene: TRBJ1-2
v_gene: TRBV6-5
abundance: NA
d_gene: TRBD1
CDR3nt: TGTGCCAGCAGTTATCACCTGGGACAGGGCTATGGCTACACCTTC
CDR3aa: CASSYHLGQGYGYTF

j_gene: TRBJ2-5
v_gene: TRBV9
abundance: NA
d_gene: NA
CDR3nt: TGTGCCAGCAGTGGGGGGACTCAAGAGACCCAGTACTTC
CDR3aa: CASSGGTQETQYF

j_gene: TRBJ2-7
v_gene: TRBV3-1/TRBV3-2
abundance: NA
d_gene: TRBD2
CDR3nt: TGTGCCAGCAGCCAAGACTCCCTCTCACTAGCGGGAGCTTCCTACGAGCAGTACTTC
CDR3aa: CASSQDSLSLAGASYEQYF

j_gene: TRBJ1-4
v_gene: TRBV4-3
abundance: few
d_gene: TRBD1
CDR3nt: TGCGCCAGCAGCCACGAATGGAGGGGGCAAGGGGAAAAACTGTTTTTT
CDR3aa: CASSHEWRGQGEKLFF

j_gene: TRBJ1-4
v_gene: TRBV15
abundance: NA
d_gene: NA
CDR3nt: TGTGCCACCAGCAGAGTTTCAGCGGCAACTAATGAAAAACTGTTTTTT
CDR3aa: CATSRVSAATNEKLFF

j_gene: TRBJ2-2
v_gene: TRBV2
abundance: NA
d_gene: NA
CDR3nt: TGTGCCAGCAGTGAAAACCCCGCGGGGGCTGGCACCGGGGAGCTGTTTTTT
CDR3aa: CASSENPAGAGTGELFF

j_gene: TRBJ2-2
v_gene: TRBV19
abundance: NA
d_gene: TRBD1
CDR3nt: TGTGCCAGTAGTCGGGGGACAGGGAGAACCGGGGAGCTGTTTTTT
CDR3aa: CASSRGTGRTGELFF

j_gene: TRBJ2-6
v_gene: TRBV7-8
abundance: NA
d_gene: NA
CDR3nt: TGTGCCAGCAGCTTAGCTTCCGGCTCTGGGGCCAACGTCCTGACTTTC
CDR3aa: CASSLASGSGANVLTF

j_gene: TRBJ1-5
v_gene: TRBV19
abundance: once
d_gene: NA
CDR3nt: TGTGCCAGTAGTTCCCCGGTTAGCAATCAGCCCCAGCATTTT
CDR3aa: CASSSPVSNQPQHF

j_gene: TRBJ1-2
v_gene: TRBV28
abundance: NA
d_gene: TRBD1
CDR3nt: TGTGCCAGCAATTCCGGGACAGGGTTTAGCTACACCTTC
CDR3aa: CASNSGTGFSYTF

j_gene: TRBJ1-3
v_gene: TRBV5-8
abundance: NA
d_gene: TRBD1
CDR3nt: TGTGCCAGCAGCGCCGGGACAGTCTCTGGAAACACCATATATTTT
CDR3aa: CASSAGTVSGNTIYF

j_gene: TRBJ2-5
v_gene: TRBV29-1
abundance: few
d_gene: NA
CDR3nt: TGCAGCGTGGTGGGGGGATCAAGGGCCCAGTACTTC
CDR3aa: CSVVGGSRAQYF

j_gene: TRBJ2-1
v_gene: TRBV4-1
abundance: NA
d_gene: NA
CDR3nt: TGCGCCAGCAGCCAAGAACTACTAGCAACGAATGAGCAGTTCTTC
CDR3aa: CASSQELLATNEQFF

j_gene: TRBJ1-2
v_gene: TRBV19
abundance: NA
d_gene: TRBD1
CDR3nt: TGTGCCAGTAGTGGGCAGGGGGCAGGATATGGCTACACCTTC
CDR3aa: CASSGQGAGYGYTF

j_gene: TRBJ2-1
v_gene: TRBV27
abundance: NA
d_gene: TRBD2
CDR3nt: TGTGCCATCAACCGGGGACTAGCAGGGAGACTCAACAATGAGCAGTTCTTC
CDR3aa: CAINRGLAGRLNNEQFF

j_gene: TRBJ1-6
v_gene: TRBV2
abundance: once
d_gene: NA
CDR3nt: TGTGCCAGCAGTGGCCTAGTCCGCGGCCCCCTAAATTCACCCCTCCACTTT
CDR3aa: CASSGLVRGPLNSPLHF